These 9 T cell receptor beta chains were sequenced from one sample in a study of T-cell memory formation after mild COVID-19. MiXCR was run by TCRdb on the 5' RACE reads, yielding one entry per CDR3 protein. This sample carries roughly 160,000 distinct CDR3 sequences, around a tenth of them seen once, and the ten largest clones take roughly 3.8%. The sample comprised PBMCs or a T cell subset sorted from them (not recorded which). The origin of the receptors is a young man who had mild COVID-19 (a few samples of this study predate the infection). Cell type and time point are not known.

The chain combines TRBV2 with TRBJ2-4; unclear D gene. The CDR3 sequence is 12 residues long. Germline V gives CDR1 SNHLY, CDR2 FYNNEI. V was clipped by 8 bases and J by 1 base, with 6 bases between them. This CDR3 is CASGYAKNIQYF. The CDR3 DNA follows: TGTGCCAGCGGGTACGCCAAAAACATTCAGTACTTC. Variable domain in full (rest from reference TRBV2 and TRBJ2-4): EPEVTQTPSHQVTQMGQEVILRCVPISNHLYFYWYRQILGQKVEFLVSFYNNEISEKSEIFDDQFSVERPDGSNFTLKIRSTKLEDSAMYFCASGYAKNIQYFGAGTRLSVL.

J is TRBJ1-1 and V is TRBV18; 7 nucleotides match TRBD1. The germline CDR1 and CDR2 sequences are KGHSH and LQKENI. This CDR3 is built from 14 residues. V dropped 0 bases and J dropped 8; count of bases not matched to a gene: 6. The CDR3, as DNA: TGTGCCAGCTCACCACCCCGGGACAGAGAGGAAGCTTTCTTT. Its translation: CASSPPRDREEAFF.

The chain has TRBV6-1 and TRBJ1-3; the D gene is possibly TRBD1 (6 bases). CDR3 length: 14 residues. Germline CDR1 MNHNS, CDR2 SASEGT. Trimming took 1 base from V and 7 from J, leaving 11 bases between them. In DNA, the CDR3 is TGTGCCAGCAGTGAAGGGGGACAAAGGAACACCATATATTTT. It encodes CASSEGGQRNTIYF.

This clonotype has only a few counts. The rearrangement links TRBV27 to TRBJ2-1; a weak D match, TRBD1 (6 bases). CDR3 length: 15 residues. V was trimmed by 2 bases and J by 1 base, leaving 9 bases between them. Looked up from germline, CDR1 is MNHEY and CDR2 is SMNVEV (reference sequence). The CDR3 nucleotides are TGTGCCAGCAGTTTAAAGGACAGATCCTACAATGAGCAGTTCTTC. It encodes CASSLKDRSYNEQFF.

This clonotype was counted ten times or more. The chain has TRBV7-2 and TRBJ1-2, with 7 positions matching TRBD1. The CDR3 is made up of 13 amino acids. The V segment lost 6 bases and the J segment 4 bases; nucleotides outside the gene matches: 5. Germline V CDR1 and CDR2: SGHTA, FQGNSA. The CDR3 protein is CASRTRDSYGYTF. CDR3 nucleotide sequence: TGTGCCAGCAGGACACGGGACAGCTATGGCTACACCTTC. Based on the CDR3 plus reference TRBV7-2 and TRBJ1-2, the full variable domain is GAGVSQSPSNKVTEKGKDVELRCDPISGHTALYWYRQSLGQGLEFLIYFQGNSAPDKSGLPSDRFSAERTGGSVSTLTIQRTQQEDSAVYLCASRTRDSYGYTFGSGTRLTVV.

The table lists this clonotype with a few counts. The chain carries TRBV6-5 and TRBJ2-2, with D perhaps TRBD1 (6 bases). Germline assignment: CDR1 MNHEY and CDR2 SVGAGI. The CDR3 has 18 residues. V dropped 0 bases and J dropped 0 bases, with 14 bases sitting between them. The DNA of the CDR3 is TGTGCCAGCAGTTACTCGAGGGGTAGGGGGTCGAACACCGGGGAGCTGTTTTTT. Its protein is CASSYSRGRGSNTGELFF.

The CDR3 is CSAGPGDTQYF. CDR3 in DNA: TGCAGTGCTGGACCGGGGGATACGCAGTATTTT. The chain has TRBV20-1 and TRBJ2-3, with a possible D match to TRBD2 (5 bases). The CDR3 extends over 11 amino acids. The germline CDR1 and CDR2 sequences are DFQATT and SNEGSKA (reference sequence). Trimming removed 5 bases at V and 6 bases at J, with 9 bases between.

This clonotype has ten or more counts. This rearrangement joins TRBV5-1 to TRBJ2-1; D call uncertain. Trimming shortened V by 0 bases and J by 4 bases, and 5 bases separated the two germline ends. CDR3 length equals 13 residues. CDR1 is SGHRS and CDR2 is YFSETQ in the germline V gene. CDR3 region: CASSLGVYNEQFF. The CDR3 DNA is TGCGCCAGCAGCTTGGGGGTGTACAATGAGCAGTTCTTC.

The sample holds a few counts of this clonotype. CDR3: CASSPDRSSYEQYF. The CDR3 DNA sequence: TGCGCCAGCAGCCCGGACAGGAGCTCCTACGAGCAGTACTTC. The chain carries TRBV4-3 and TRBJ2-7; 7 bases match TRBD1. The CDR3 runs 14 residues. The V gene's germline CDR1 is LGHNA and CDR2 YSLEER. V was clipped by 4 bases and J by 0 bases; unmatched bases: 3.